A single sample gave rise to the 24 T cell receptor beta chains below, sequenced in a study of T cells expressing NK-cell markers. One entry per CDR3 protein, without DNA, is what TCRdb gives after re-calling the 5' RACE reads. Here the sample table reports over 100,000 distinct CDR3 sequences. What was sequenced was blood T cells: a sorted CD56 or NKG2C T cell subset, CD4+ or CD8+ T cells, or bulk PBMC T cells (not recorded which). The receptors come from a woman between 18 and 70 years old in good health.

CDR3: CASSPQSHEQYF. This chain uses TRBV7-9 with TRBJ2-7. CDR3 length equals 12 residues. CDR1 and CDR2 from the germline V gene are SEHNR and FQNEAQ (reference sequence).

The chain links TRBV29-1 to TRBJ2-7; the D gene TCRdb calls, TRBD2, cannot be checked with no DNA. The germline V gene encodes CDR1 SQVTM and CDR2 ANQGSEA. The CDR3 length is 15 residues. This CDR3 is CSVEGTGTADYEQYF.

This chain connects TRBV18 to TRBJ2-3. Germline lookup yields CDR1 KGHSH and CDR2 LQKENI. CDR3 length: 13 residues. The CDR3 sequence: CASSPSDSETQYF.

The chain joins TRBV4-1 to TRBJ2-7. CDR3 size: 13 residues. Germline CDR1 and CDR2: MGHRA and YSYEKL. The CDR3 here is CASSQGGSYEQYF.

The chain recombines TRBV4-3 with TRBJ1-1. Germline CDR1 reads LGHNA; CDR2 reads YSLEER. The CDR3 has 13 residues. The CDR3 region is CASSELRDGGAFF.

The chain joins TRBV24-1 to TRBJ1-1; there is no DNA to check the TCRdb D call of TRBD1. This CDR3 is built from 15 residues. Germline CDR1 and CDR2: KGHDR and SFDVKD. The CDR3 reads CATSVGGQGNTEAFF.

The chain joins TRBV7-8 to TRBJ2-3; TCRdb's assignment of TRBD2 cannot be checked, as there is no DNA. The CDR3 totals 14 residues. Germline CDR1 and CDR2: SGHVS and FQNEAQ. The CDR3 sequence is CASSFLAGGDTQYF.

The chain links TRBV7-7 to TRBJ2-5. The CDR3 consists of 15 residues. CDR1 SSHAT and CDR2 FNYEAQ come from the germline V gene (reference sequence). The CDR3 here is CASSLEAAAWETQYF.

This chain links TRBV7-2 with TRBJ2-1; TCRdb's assignment of TRBD2 cannot be checked, as there is no DNA. This CDR3 comprises 17 residues. Germline V gives CDR1 SGHTA, CDR2 FQGNSA. The CDR3 spells CASSLALASGTNNEQFF.

The V gene is TRBV19, the J gene TRBJ2-1; no DNA is available, so the TRBD2 call from TCRdb remains unchecked. Germline CDR1 reads LNHDA; CDR2 reads SQIVND (reference sequence). The CDR3 consists of 15 residues. The CDR3 loop reads CASTTLAGGFNEQFF.

This rearrangement joins TRBV29-1 to TRBJ2-7; TCRdb picks TRBD2, but there is no DNA to check that call. Germline-derived CDR1 and CDR2 are SQVTM and ANQGSEA. CDR3 size: 13 residues. CDR3 sequence reads: CSVRSPGHYEQYF.

This rearrangement joins TRBV19 to TRBJ1-5; the TCRdb D gene call, TRBD1, has no DNA to confirm it. The CDR3 is 15 residues long. CDR1 is LNHDA, CDR2 SQIVND, per germline (reference sequence). CDR3 region: CASSMIPGPNQPQHF.

The chain combines TRBV10-3 with TRBJ2-1; TCRdb outputs TRBD1, but without DNA this stays unchecked. Germline V gene sequence: CDR1 ENHRY, CDR2 SYGVKD. The CDR3 runs to 15 residues. The chain's CDR3 is CAISDAGTDYNEQFF.

The rearrangement uses TRBV10-3 and TRBJ1-1; the TCRdb D gene call, TRBD1, has no DNA to confirm it. CDR1 and CDR2 (germline): ENHRY, SYGVKD. The CDR3 is 15 residues long. This CDR3 reads CAISDPTGTNTEAFF.

V gene TRBV3-1 combines with J gene TRBJ2-7; the TRBD1 assignment by TCRdb is unverifiable without DNA. The CDR3 runs 16 residues. From germline, CDR1 is LGHDT and CDR2 YNNKEL (reference sequence). CDR3 amino acids: CASSPEAAGAAYEQYF.

The chain links TRBV12-3 or TRBV12-4 to TRBJ2-7. CDR3 length: 14 residues. The CDR3 spells CASRPTGALYEQYF.

The chain carries TRBV7-9 and TRBJ2-7. Germline CDR1 is SEHNR and CDR2 is FQNEAQ (reference sequence). CDR3 length: 12 amino acids. The CDR3 sequence: CASSLSDYEQYF.

The chain has TRBV19 and TRBJ1-2. Germline V gives CDR1 LNHDA, CDR2 SQIVND (reference sequence). The CDR3 covers 15 residues. The CDR3 sequence: CVSSIGTMDWYGYTF. Drawing the rest from reference TRBV19 and TRBJ1-2, the complete variable domain is DGGITQSPKYLFRKEGQNVTLSCEQNLNHDAMYWYRQDPGQGLRLIYYSQIVNDFQKGDIAEGYSVSREKKESFPLTVTSAQKNPTAFYLCVSSIGTMDWYGYTFGSGTRLTVV.

The chain is built from TRBV7-2 and TRBJ2-3; TCRdb lists TRBD1, though no DNA is available to test this call. Germline V CDR1 and CDR2: SGHTA, FQGNSA. The CDR3 contains 14 residues. Here the CDR3 reads CASSSGQGRDTQYF. The full variable domain, completed using reference TRBV7-2 and TRBJ2-3, is GAGVSQSPSNKVTEKGKDVELRCDPISGHTALYWYRQSLGQGLEFLIYFQGNSAPDKSGLPSDRFSAERTGGSVSTLTIQRTQQEDSAVYLCASSSGQGRDTQYFGPGTRLTVL.

The CDR3 protein is CASSLPSGSDDTQYF. The chain recombines TRBV12-3 or TRBV12-4 with TRBJ2-3; the TCRdb D gene call, TRBD2, has no DNA to confirm it. This CDR3 spans 15 amino acids.

The rearrangement joins TRBV6-2 or TRBV6-3 to TRBJ2-3; checking the TCRdb D call of TRBD2 is not possible without DNA. The CDR3 covers 13 residues. CDR1 is MNHEY, CDR2 SVGEGT, per germline. The chain's CDR3 is CASSPRAADTQYF.

The genes are TRBV20-1 and TRBJ2-1; TCRdb's assignment of TRBD1 cannot be checked, as there is no DNA. CDR3 length equals 16 residues. Per the germline V gene, CDR1 is DFQATT and CDR2 is SNEGSKA (reference sequence). The CDR3 sequence: CSARVFRDTIYNEQFF.

The chain has TRBV6-5 and TRBJ1-1. The CDR3 has 12 residues. The germline V gene encodes CDR1 MNHEY and CDR2 SVGAGI. CDR3 protein: CASSYSGNEAFF.

The chain has TRBV7-7 and TRBJ2-1. The germline V gene has CDR1 SSHAT and CDR2 FNYEAQ (reference sequence). This CDR3 contains 15 residues. CDR3 region: CASSLSKSSYNEQFF.